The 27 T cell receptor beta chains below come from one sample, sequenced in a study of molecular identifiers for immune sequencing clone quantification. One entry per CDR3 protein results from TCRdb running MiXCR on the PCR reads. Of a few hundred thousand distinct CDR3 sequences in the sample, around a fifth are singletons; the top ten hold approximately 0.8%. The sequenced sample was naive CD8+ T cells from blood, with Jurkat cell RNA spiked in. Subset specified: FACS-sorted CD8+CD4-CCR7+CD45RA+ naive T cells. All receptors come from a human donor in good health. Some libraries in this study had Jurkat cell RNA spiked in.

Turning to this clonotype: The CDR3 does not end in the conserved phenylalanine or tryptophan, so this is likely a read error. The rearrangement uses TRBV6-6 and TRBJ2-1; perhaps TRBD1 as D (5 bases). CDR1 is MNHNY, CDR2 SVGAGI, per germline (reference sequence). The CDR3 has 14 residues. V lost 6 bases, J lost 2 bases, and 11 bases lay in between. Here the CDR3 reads CASRQDRTYNEQFL. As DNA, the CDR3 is TGTGCCAGCAGGCAAGACAGAACCTACAATGAGCAGTTCCTC.

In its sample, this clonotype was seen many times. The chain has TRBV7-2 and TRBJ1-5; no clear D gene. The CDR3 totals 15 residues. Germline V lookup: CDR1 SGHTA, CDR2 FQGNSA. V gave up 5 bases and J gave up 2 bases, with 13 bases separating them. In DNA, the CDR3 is TGTGCCAGCAGCACCGGTGGGCCGGGCAATCAGCCCCAGCATTTT. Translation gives CASSTGGPGNQPQHF.

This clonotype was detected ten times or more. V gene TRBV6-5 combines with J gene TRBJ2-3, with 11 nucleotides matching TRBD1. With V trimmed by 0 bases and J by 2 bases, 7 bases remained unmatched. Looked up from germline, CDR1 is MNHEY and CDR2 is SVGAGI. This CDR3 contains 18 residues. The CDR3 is CASSYSIGTGGNTDTQYF. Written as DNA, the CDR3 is TGTGCCAGCAGTTACTCGATCGGGACAGGGGGTAACACAGATACGCAGTATTTT.

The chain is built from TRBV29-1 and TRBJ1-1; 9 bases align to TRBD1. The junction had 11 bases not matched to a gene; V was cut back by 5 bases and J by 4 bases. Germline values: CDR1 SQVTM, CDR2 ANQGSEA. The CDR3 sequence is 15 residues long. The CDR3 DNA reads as TGCAGCGTTTTGGCGACAGGGGGTTCGGGCACTGAAGCTTTCTTT. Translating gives CSVLATGGSGTEAFF.

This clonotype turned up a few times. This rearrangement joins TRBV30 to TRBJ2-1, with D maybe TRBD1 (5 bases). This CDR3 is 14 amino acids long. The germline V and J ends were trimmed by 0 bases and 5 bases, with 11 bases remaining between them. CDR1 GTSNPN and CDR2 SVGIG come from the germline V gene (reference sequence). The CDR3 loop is CAWSVGVGDNEQFF. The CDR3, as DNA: TGTGCCTGGAGTGTAGGGGTTGGCGACAATGAGCAGTTCTTC.

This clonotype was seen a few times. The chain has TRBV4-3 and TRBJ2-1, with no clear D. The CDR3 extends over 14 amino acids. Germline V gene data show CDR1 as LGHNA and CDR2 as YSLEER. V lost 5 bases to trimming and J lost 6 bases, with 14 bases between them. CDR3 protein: CASSYTTESNEQFF. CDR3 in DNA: TGCGCCAGCAGCTATACGACGGAATCCAATGAGCAGTTCTTC.

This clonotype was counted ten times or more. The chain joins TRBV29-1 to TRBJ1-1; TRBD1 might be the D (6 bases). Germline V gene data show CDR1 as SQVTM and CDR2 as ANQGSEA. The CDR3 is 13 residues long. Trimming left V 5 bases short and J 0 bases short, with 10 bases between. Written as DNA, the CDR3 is TGCAGCGTTCCAGGGACAATGAACACTGAAGCTTTCTTT. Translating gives CSVPGTMNTEAFF.

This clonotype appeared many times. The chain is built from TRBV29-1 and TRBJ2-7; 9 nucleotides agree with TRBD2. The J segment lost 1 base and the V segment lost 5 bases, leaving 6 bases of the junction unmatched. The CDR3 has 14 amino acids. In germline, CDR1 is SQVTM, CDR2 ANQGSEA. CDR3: CSVCPSGASYEQYF. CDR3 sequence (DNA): TGCAGCGTTTGCCCTAGCGGGGCATCCTACGAGCAGTACTTC.

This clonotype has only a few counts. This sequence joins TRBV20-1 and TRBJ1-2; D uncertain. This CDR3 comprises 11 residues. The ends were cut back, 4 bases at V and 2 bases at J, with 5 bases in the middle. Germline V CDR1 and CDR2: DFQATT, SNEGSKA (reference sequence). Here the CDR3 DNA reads TGCAGTGCTACTGAAAACTATGGCTACACCTTC. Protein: CSATENYGYTF.

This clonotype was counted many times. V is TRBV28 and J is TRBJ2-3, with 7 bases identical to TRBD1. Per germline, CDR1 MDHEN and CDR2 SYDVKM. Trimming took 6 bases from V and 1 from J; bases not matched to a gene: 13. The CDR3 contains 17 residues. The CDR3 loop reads CASSPIPQGPRTDTQYF. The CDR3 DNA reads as TGTGCCAGCAGCCCAATCCCACAGGGGCCACGCACAGATACGCAGTATTTT.

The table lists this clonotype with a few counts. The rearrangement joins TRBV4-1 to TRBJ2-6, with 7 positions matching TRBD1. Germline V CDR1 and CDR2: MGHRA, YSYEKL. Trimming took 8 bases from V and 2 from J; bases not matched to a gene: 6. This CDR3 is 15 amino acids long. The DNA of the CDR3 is TGCGCCAGCGCACCCGACAGGGCTGGGGCCAACGTCCTGACTTTC. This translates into CASAPDRAGANVLTF.

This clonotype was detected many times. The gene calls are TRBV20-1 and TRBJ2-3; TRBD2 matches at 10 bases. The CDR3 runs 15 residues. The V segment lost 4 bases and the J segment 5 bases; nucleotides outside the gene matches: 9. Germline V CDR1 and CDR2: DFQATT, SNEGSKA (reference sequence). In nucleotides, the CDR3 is TGCAGTGCTATCGAGCGGGAGGGCCTGGTAGATACGCAGTATTTT. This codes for CSAIEREGLVDTQYF.

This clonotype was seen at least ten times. The CDR3 loop reads CASSMTSGRAREQYF. Written as DNA, the CDR3 is TGTGCCAGCTCCATGACTAGCGGGAGGGCCCGGGAGCAGTACTTC. This chain links TRBV28 with TRBJ2-7; 14 bases match TRBD2. J gave up 7 bases and V 8 bases, and 10 bases lay outside the gene matches. Germline V gene lookup returns CDR1 MDHEN and CDR2 SYDVKM. The CDR3 sequence is 15 residues long.

CDR3 region: CASRGGPGELFF. The CDR3 DNA reads TGTGCCAGCAGGGGGGGGCCCGGGGAGCTGTTTTTT. The rearrangement uses TRBV27 and TRBJ2-2; the D gene is possibly TRBD2 (7 bases). The CDR3 is 12 amino acids. The V gene's germline CDR1 is MNHEY and CDR2 SMNVEV (reference sequence). Trimming removed 6 bases from V and 6 bases from J, with 8 bases in between.

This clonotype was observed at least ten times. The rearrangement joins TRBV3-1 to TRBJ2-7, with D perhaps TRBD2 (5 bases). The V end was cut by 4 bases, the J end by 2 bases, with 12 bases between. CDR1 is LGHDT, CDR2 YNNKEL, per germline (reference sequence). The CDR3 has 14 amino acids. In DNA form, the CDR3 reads TGTGCCAGCAGCCCCACCCCGGAGGCCTACGAGCAGTACTTC. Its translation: CASSPTPEAYEQYF.

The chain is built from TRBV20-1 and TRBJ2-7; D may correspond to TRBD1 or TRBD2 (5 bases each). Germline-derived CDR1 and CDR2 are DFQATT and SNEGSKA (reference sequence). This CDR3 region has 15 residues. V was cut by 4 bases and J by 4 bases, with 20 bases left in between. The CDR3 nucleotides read TGCAGTGCTAAGTGGGACCGAACAGATTTTTACGAGCAGTACTTC. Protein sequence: CSAKWDRTDFYEQYF.

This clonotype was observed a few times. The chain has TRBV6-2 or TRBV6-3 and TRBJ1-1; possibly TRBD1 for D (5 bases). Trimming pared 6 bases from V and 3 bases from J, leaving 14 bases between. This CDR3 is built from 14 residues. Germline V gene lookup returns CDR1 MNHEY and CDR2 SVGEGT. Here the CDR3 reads CASRADSSDTEAFF. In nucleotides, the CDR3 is TGTGCCAGCAGAGCCGACAGTAGCGACACTGAAGCTTTCTTT.

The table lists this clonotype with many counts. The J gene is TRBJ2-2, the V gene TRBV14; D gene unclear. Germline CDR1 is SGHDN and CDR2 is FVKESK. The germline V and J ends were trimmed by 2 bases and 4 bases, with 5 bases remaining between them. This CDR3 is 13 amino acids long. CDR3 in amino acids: CASSQRLTGELFF. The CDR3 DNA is TGTGCCAGCAGCCAACGACTCACCGGGGAGCTGTTTTTT.

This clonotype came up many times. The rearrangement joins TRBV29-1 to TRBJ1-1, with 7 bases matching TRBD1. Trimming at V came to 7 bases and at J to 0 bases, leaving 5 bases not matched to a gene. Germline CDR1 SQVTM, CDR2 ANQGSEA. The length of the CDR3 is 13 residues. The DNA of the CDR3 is TGCAGCGAGATCGACAGGGTGAACACTGAAGCTTTCTTT. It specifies CSEIDRVNTEAFF.

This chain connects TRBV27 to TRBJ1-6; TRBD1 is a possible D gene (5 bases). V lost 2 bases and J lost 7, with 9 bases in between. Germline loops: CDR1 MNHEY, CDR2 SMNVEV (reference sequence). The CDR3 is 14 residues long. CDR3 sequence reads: CASSLQGENSPLHF. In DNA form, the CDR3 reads TGTGCCAGCAGTTTACAGGGAGAGAATTCACCCCTCCACTTT.

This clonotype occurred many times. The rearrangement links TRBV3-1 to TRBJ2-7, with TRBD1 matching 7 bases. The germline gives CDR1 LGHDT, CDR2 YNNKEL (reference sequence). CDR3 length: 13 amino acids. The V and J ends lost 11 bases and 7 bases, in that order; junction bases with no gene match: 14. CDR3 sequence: CASTQGNSREQYF. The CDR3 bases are TGTGCCTCCACACAGGGGAATTCGAGGGAGCAGTACTTC.

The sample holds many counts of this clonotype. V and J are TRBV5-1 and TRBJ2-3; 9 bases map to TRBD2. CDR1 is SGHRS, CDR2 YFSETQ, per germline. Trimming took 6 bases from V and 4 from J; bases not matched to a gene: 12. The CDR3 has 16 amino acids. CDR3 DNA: TGCGCCAGCAAATTGGAAGCGGGAGGTTCCCCAGATACGCAGTATTTT. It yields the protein CASKLEAGGSPDTQYF. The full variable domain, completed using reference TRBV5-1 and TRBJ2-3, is KAGVTQTPRYLIKTRGQQVTLSCSPISGHRSVSWYQQTPGQGLQFLFEYFSETQRNKGNFPGRFSGRQFSNSRSEMNVSTLELGDSALYLCASKLEAGGSPDTQYFGPGTRLTVL.

The DNA for the CDR3 is TGTGCCAGCAGCCAGCCCGGGACTAGCGCTTACGAGCAGTACTTC. This translates into CASSQPGTSAYEQYF. This sequence joins TRBV4-2 and TRBJ2-7; 10 bases are a match to TRBD2. This CDR3 is built from 15 residues. Germline values: CDR1 LGHNA, CDR2 YNFKEQ. Losses at the gene ends were 3 bases for V and 4 bases for J; bases not matched to a gene: 6.

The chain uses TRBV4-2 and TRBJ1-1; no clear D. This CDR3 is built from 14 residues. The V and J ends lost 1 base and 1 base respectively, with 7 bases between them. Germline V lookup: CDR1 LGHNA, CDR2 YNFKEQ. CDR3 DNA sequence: TGTGCCAGCAGCCAAGGGGAGCGGAACACTGAAGCTTTCTTT. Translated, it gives CASSQGERNTEAFF.

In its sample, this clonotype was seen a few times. In nucleotides, the CDR3 is TGTGCCAGCAGAGAAGCACCTGCCGGGGAGCTGTTTTTT. Its translation: CASREAPAGELFF. The V gene is TRBV5-4, the J gene TRBJ2-2; D gene unclear. The length of the CDR3 is 13 residues. CDR1 is SGHNT, CDR2 YYREEE, per germline (reference sequence). Trimming removed 5 bases at V and 6 bases at J, with 11 bases between.

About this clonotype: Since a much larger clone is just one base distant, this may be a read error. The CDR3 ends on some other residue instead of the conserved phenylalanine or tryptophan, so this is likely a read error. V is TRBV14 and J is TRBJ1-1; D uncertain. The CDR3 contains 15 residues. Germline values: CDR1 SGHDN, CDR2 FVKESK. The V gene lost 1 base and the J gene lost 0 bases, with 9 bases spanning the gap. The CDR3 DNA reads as TGTGCCAGCAGCCAAGTTGCAGGAGTGAACACTGAAGCTTTCTCT. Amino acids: CASSQVAGVNTEAFS.

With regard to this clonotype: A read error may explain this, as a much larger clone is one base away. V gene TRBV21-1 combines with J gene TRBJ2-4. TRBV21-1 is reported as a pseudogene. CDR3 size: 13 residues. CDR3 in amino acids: CASSRNVKNILYF. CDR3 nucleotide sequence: TGTGCCAGCAGCAGGAACGTCAAAAACATTCTGTACTTC.